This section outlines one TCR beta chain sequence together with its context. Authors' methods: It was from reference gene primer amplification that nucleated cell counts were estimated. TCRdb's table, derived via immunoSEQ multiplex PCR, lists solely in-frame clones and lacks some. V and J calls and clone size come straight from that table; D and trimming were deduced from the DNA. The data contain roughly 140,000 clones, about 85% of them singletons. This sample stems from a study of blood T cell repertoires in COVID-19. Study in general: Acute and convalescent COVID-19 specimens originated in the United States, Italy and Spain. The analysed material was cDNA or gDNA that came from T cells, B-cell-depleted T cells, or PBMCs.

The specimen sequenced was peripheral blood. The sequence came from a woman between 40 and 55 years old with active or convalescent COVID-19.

In DNA form, the CDR3 reads TGTGCCAGCTCGGAGGGGGGGCTGGCTAATGAAAAACTGTTTTTT. Residues: CASSEGGLANEKLFF. V usage is TRBV6-5 and J usage is TRBJ1-4, with a tentative D call TRBD1 (6 bases). Germline lookup yields CDR1 MNHEY and CDR2 SVGAGI. V lost 8 bases and J 3 bases, leaving 16 bases between the germline ends. The CDR3 has 15 amino acids.